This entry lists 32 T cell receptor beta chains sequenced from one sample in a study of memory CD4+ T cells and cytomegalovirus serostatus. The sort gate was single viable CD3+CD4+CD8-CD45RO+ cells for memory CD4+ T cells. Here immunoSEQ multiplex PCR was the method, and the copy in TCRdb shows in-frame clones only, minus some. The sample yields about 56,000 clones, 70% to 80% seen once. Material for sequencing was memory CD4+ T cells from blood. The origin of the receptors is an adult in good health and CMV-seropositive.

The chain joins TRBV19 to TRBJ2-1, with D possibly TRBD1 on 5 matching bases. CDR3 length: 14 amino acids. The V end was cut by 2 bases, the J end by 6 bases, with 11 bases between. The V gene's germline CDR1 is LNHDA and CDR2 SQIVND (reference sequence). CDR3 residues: CASSIFPQGNEQFF. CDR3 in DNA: TGTGCCAGTAGTATATTCCCGCAGGGCAATGAGCAGTTCTTC.

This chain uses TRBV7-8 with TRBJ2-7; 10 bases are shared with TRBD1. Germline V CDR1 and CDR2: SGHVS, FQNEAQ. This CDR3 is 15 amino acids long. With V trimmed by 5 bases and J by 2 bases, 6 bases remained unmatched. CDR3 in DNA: TGTGCCAGCAGCCCACACGGACAGGGGGCCTACGAGCAGTACTTC. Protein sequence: CASSPHGQGAYEQYF. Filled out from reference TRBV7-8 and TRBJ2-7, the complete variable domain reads GAGVSQSPRYKVAKRGQDVALRCDPISGHVSLFWYQQALGQGPEFLTYFQNEAQLDKSGLPSDRFFAERPEGSVSTLKIQRTQQEDSAVYLCASSPHGQGAYEQYFGPGTRLTVT.

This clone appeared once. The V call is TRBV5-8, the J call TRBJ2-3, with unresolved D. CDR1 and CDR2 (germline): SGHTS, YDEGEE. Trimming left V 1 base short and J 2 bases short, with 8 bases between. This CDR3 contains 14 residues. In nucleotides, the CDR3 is TGTGCCAGCAGCTTGACCTCACACACAGATACGCAGTATTTT. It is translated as CASSLTSHTDTQYF. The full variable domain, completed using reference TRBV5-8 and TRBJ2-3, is EAGVTQSPTHLIKTRGQQATLRCSPISGHTSVYWYQQALGLGLQFLLWYDEGEERNRGNFPPRFSGRQFPNYSSELNVNALELEDSALYLCASSLTSHTDTQYFGPGTRLTVL.

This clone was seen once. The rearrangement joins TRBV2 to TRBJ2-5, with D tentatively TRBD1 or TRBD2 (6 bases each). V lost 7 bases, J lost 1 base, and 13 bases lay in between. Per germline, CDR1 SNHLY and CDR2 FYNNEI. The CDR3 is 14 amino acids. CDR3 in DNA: TGTGCCAGCACGCTCAGGGGAGGCCAAGAGACCCAGTACTTC. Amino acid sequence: CASTLRGGQETQYF.

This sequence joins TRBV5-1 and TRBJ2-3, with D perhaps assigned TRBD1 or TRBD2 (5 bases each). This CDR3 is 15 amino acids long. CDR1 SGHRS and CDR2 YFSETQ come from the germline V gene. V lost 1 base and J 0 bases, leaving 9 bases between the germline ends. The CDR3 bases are TGCGCCAGCAGCTTGCGAGGGGTTAGCACAGATACGCAGTATTTT. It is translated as CASSLRGVSTDTQYF. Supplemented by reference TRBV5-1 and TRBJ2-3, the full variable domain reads KAGVTQTPRYLIKTRGQQVTLSCSPISGHRSVSWYQQTPGQGLQFLFEYFSETQRNKGNFPGRFSGRQFSNSRSEMNVSTLELGDSALYLCASSLRGVSTDTQYFGPGTRLTVL.

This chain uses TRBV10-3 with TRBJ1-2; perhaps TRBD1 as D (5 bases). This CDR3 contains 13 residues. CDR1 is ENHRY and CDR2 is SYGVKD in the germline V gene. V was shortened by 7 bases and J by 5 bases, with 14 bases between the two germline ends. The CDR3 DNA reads TGTGCCATCACCCCCGGGACGGAGTATGGCTACACCTTC. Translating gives CAITPGTEYGYTF.

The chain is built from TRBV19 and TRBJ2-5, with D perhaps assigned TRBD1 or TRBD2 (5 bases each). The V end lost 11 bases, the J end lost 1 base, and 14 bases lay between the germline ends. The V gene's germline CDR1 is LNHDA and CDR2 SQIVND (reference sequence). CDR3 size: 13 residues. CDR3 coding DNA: TGTGCCTCTTCAGGTGGGGGCCAAGAGACCCAGTACTTC. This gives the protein CASSGGGQETQYF.

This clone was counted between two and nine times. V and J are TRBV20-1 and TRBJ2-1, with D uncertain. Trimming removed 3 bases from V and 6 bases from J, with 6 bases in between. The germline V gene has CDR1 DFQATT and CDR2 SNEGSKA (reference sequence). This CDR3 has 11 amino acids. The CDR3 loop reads CSASSGNEQFF. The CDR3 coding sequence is TGCAGTGCTAGCTCGGGCAATGAGCAGTTCTTC.

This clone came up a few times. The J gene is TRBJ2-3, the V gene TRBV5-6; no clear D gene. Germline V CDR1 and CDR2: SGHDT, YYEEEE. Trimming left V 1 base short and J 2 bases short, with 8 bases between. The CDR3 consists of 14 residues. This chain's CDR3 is CASSLPGDTDTQYF. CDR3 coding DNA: TGTGCCAGCAGCTTGCCCGGCGACACAGATACGCAGTATTTT.

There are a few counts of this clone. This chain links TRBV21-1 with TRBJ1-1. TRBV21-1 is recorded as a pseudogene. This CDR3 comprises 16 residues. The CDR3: CASSQTPSPRHTEAFF. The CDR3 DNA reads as TGTGCCAGCAGCCAAACCCCTTCGCCCCGACACACTGAAGCTTTCTTT.

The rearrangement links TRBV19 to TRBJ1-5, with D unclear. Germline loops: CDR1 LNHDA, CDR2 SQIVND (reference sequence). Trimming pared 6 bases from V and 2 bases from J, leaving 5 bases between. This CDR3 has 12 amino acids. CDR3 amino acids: CASSGGNQPQHF. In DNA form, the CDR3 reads TGTGCCAGTAGCGGGGGCAATCAGCCCCAGCATTTT.

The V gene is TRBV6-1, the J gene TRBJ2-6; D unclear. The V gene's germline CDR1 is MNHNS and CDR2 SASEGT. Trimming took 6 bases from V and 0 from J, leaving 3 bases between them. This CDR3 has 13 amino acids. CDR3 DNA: TGTGCCAGCAGGGACTCTGGGGCCAACGTCCTGACTTTC. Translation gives CASRDSGANVLTF.

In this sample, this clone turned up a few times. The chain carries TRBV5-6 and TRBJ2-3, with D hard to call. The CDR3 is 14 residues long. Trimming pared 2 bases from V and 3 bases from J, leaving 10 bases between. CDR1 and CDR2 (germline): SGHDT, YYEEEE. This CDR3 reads CASSFGVRTDTQYF. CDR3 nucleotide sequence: TGTGCCAGCAGCTTCGGAGTTCGGACAGATACGCAGTATTTT.

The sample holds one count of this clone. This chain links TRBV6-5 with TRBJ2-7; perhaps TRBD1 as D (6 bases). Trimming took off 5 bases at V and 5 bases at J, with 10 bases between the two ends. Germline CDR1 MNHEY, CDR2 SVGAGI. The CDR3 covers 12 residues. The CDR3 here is CASSEQGHEQYF. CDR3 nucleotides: TGTGCCAGCAGTGAACAGGGCCACGAGCAGTACTTC.

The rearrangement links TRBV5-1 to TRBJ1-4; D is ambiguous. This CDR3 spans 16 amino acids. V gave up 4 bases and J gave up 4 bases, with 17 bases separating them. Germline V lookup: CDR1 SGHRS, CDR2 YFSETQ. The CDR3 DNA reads TGCGCCAGCAGCCGCGATATGGCCCGCAGTAATGAAAAACTGTTTTTT. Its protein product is CASSRDMARSNEKLFF.

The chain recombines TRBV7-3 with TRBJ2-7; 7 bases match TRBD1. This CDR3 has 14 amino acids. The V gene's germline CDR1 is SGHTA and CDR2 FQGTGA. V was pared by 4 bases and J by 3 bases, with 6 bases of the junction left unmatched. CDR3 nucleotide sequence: TGTGCCAGCAGCTCTGGCACAGGGGACTACGAGCAGTACTTC. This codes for CASSSGTGDYEQYF.

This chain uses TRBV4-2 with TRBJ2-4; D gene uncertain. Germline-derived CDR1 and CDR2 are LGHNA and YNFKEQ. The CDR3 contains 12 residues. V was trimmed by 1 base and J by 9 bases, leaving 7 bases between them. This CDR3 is CASSQGIGIQYF. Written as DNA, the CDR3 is TGTGCCAGCAGCCAAGGCATCGGCATTCAGTACTTC.

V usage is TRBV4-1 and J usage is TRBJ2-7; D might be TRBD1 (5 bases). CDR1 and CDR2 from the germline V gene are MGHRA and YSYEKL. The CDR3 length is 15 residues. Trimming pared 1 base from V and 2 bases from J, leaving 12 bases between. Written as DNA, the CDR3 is TGCGCCAGCAGCCAAGGGGGCAGTAATACCTACGAGCAGTACTTC. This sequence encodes CASSQGGSNTYEQYF.

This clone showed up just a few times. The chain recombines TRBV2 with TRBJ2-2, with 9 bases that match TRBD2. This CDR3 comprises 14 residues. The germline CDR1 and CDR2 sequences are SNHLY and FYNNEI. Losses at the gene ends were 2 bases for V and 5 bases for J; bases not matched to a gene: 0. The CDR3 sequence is CASSESGGTGELFF. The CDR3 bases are TGTGCCAGCAGTGAAAGCGGGGGGACCGGGGAGCTGTTTTTT.

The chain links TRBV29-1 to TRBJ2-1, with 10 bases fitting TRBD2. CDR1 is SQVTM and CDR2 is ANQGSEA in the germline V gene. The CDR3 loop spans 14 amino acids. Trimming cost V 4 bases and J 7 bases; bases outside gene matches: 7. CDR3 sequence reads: CSVAASSGRNEQFF. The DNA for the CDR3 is TGCAGCGTTGCGGCGTCTAGCGGGAGAAATGAGCAGTTCTTC.

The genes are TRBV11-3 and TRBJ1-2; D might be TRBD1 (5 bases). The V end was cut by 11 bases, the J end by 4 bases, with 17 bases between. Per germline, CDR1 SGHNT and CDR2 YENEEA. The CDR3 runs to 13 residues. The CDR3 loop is CAGKTEEGYGYTF. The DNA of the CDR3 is TGTGCCGGGAAGACAGAAGAAGGCTATGGCTACACCTTC.

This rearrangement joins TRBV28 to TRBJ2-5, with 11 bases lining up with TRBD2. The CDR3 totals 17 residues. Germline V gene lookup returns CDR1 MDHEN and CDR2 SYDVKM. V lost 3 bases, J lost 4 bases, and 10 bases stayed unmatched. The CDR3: CASSFKVAGGPGETQYF. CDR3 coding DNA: TGTGCCAGCAGTTTTAAGGTAGCGGGAGGGCCCGGAGAGACCCAGTACTTC. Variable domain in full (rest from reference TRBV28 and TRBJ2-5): DVKVTQSSRYLVKRTGEKVFLECVQDMDHENMFWYRQDPGLGLRLIYFSYDVKMKEKGDIPEGYSVSREKKERFSLILESASTNQTSMYLCASSFKVAGGPGETQYFGPGTRLLVL.

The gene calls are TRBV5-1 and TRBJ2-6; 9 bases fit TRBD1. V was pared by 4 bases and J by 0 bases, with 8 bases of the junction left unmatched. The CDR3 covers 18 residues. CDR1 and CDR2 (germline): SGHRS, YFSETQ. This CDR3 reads CASSPRQGGFSGANVLTF. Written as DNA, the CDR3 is TGCGCCAGCAGCCCTAGACAGGGGGGCTTCTCTGGGGCCAACGTCCTGACTTTC.

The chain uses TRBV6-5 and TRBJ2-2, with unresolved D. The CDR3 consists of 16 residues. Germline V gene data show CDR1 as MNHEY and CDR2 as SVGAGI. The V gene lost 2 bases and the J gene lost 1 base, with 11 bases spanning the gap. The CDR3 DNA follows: TGTGCCAGCAGTTACCCCGCCAGTCGGAACACCGGGGAGCTGTTTTTT. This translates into CASSYPASRNTGELFF.

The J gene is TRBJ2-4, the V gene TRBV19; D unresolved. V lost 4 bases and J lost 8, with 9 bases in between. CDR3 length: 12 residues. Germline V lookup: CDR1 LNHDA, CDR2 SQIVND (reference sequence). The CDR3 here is CASSTERDIQYF. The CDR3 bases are TGTGCCAGTAGTACAGAGCGCGACATTCAGTACTTC. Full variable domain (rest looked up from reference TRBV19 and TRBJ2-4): DGGITQSPKYLFRKEGQNVTLSCEQNLNHDAMYWYRQDPGQGLRLIYYSQIVNDFQKGDIAEGYSVSREKKESFPLTVTSAQKNPTAFYLCASSTERDIQYFGAGTRLSVL.

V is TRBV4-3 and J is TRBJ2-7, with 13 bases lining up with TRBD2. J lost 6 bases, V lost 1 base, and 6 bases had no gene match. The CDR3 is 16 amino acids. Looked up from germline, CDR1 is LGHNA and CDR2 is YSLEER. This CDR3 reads CASSQAEGTSGIEQYV. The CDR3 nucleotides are TGCGCCAGCAGCCAAGCGGAAGGGACTAGCGGGATCGAGCAGTACGTC.

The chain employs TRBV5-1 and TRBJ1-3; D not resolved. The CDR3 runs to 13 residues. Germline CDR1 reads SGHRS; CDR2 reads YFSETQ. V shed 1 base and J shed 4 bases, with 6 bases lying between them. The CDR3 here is CASSLYGGNTIYF. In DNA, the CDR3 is TGCGCCAGCAGCTTGTACGGGGGAAACACCATATATTTT.

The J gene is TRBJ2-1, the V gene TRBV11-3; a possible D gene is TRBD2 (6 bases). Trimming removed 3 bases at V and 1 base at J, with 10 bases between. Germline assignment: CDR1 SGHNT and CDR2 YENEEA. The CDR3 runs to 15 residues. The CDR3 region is CASSFREYSYNEQFF. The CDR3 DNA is TGTGCCAGCAGCTTCCGGGAGTATTCCTACAATGAGCAGTTCTTC. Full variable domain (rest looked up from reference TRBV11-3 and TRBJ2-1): EAGVVQSPRYKIIEKKQPVAFWCNPISGHNTLYWYLQNLGQGPELLIRYENEEAVDDSQLPKDRFSAERLKGVDSTLKIQPAELGDSAVYLCASSFREYSYNEQFFGPGTRLTVL.

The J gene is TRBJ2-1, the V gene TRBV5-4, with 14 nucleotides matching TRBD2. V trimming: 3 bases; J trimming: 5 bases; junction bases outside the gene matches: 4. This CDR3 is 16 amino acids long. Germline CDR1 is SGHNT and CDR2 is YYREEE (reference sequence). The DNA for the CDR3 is TGTGCCAGCAGCTCAGGACTAGCGGGAGGACACAATGAGCAGTTCTTC. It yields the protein CASSSGLAGGHNEQFF.

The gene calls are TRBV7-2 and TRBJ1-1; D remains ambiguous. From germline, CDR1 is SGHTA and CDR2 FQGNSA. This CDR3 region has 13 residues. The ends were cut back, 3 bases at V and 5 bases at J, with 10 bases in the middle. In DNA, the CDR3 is TGTGCCAGCAGCTTTCACGGCGGGACTGAAGCTTTCTTT. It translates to CASSFHGGTEAFF.

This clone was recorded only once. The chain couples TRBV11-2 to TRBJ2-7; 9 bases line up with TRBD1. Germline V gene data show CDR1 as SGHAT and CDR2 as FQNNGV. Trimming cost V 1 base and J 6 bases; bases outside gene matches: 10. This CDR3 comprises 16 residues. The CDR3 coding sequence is TGTGCCAGCAGCTTAGGTATGACCGGGACAGGGATCGAGCAGTACTTC. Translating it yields CASSLGMTGTGIEQYF.

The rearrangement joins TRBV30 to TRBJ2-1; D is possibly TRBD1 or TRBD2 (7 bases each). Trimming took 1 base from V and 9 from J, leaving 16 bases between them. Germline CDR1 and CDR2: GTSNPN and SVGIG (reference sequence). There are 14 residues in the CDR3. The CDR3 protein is CAWSGSRRGGEQFF. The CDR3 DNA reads TGTGCCTGGAGTGGAAGTCGCAGGGGGGGTGAGCAGTTCTTC.